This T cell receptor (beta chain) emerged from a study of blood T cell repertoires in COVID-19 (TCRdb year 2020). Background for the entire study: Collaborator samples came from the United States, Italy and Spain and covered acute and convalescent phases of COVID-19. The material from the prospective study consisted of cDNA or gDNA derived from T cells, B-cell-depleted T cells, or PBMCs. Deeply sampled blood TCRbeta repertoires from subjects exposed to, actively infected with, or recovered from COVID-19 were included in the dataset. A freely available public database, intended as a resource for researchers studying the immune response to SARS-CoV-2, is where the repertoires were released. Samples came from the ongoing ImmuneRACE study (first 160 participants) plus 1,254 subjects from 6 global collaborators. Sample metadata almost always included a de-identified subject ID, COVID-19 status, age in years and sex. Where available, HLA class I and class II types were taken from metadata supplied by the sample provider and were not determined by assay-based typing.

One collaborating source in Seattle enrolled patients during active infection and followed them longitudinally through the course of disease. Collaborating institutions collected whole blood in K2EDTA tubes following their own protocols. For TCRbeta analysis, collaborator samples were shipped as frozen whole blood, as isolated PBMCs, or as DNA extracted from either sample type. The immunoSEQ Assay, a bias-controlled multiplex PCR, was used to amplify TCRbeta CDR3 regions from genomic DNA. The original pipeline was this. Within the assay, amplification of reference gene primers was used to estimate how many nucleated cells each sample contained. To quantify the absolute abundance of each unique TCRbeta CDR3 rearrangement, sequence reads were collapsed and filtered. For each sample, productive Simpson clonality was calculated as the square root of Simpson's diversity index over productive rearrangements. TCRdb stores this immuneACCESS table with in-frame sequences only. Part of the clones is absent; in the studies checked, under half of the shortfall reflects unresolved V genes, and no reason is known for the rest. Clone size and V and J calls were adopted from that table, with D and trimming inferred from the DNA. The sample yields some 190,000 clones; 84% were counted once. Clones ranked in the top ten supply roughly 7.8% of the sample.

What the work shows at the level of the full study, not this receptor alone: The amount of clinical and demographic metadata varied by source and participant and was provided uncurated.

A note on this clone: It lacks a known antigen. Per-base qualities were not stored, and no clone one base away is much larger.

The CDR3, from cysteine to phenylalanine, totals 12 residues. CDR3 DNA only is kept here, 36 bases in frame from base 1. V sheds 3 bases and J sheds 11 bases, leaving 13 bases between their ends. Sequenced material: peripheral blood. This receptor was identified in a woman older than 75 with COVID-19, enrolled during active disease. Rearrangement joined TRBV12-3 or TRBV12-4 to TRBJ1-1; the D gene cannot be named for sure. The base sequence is TGTGCCAGCAGTTTTGAGGTTCCGGAGGCTTTCTTT. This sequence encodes CASSFEVPEAFF.